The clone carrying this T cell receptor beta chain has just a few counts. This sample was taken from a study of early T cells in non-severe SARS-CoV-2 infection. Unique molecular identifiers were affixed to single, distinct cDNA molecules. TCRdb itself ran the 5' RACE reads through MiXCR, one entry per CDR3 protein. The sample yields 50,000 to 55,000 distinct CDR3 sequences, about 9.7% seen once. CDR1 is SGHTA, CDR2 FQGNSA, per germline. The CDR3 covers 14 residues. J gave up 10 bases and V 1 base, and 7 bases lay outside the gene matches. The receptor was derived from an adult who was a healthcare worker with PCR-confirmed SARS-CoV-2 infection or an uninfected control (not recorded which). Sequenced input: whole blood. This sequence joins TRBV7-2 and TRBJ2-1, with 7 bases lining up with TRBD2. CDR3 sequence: CASSLGGGRREQFF. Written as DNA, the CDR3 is TGTGCCAGCAGCTTAGGGGGGGGACGCCGGGAGCAGTTCTTC.